This is a list of T cell receptor beta chains from one sample in a study of PD-L1 blockade in urothelial cancer. Method: immunoSEQ multiplex PCR; TCRdb's copy keeps in-frame clones and lacks some. The top ten clones hold over 8.5% of a sample with fewer than 85,000 clones, 84% of them seen once. This specimen consisted of PBMCs, obtained around atezolizumab (anti-PD-L1) treatment. The receptor set was obtained from a woman aged 70-85 years with urothelial cancer. Both conserved end residues are part of each CDR3. The D gene is left open where the match is weak. The listing skips clone size in some rows; elsewhere it reads once, few, many or a size class.

J gene | V gene | clone size | D gene | CDR3 protein | CDR3 DNA
TRBJ1-6 | TRBV10-3 | . | TRBD1 | CAISAGTGANSPLHF | TGTGCCATCAGTGCAGGGACAGGGGCCAATTCACCCCTCCACTTT
TRBJ1-2 | TRBV5-5 | . | . | CASTTQGPRGYTF | TGTGCCAGCACCACACAGGGACCTAGAGGCTACACCTTC
TRBJ2-1 | TRBV30 | . | TRBD2 | CAWSGPSGNAFF | TGTGCCTGGAGTGGTCCTAGCGGGAATGCGTTCTTC
TRBJ2-1 | TRBV6-5 | . | . | CASSTGGGLNEQFF | TGTGCCAGCAGCACAGGGGGGGGCCTTAATGAGCAGTTCTTC
TRBJ1-2 | TRBV6-5 | . | TRBD1 | CASSYQGESVYGYTF | TGTGCCAGCAGTTATCAGGGGGAGAGTGTCTATGGCTACACCTTC
TRBJ1-2 | TRBV15 | . | . | CATSRETALYGYTF | TGTGCCACCAGCAGGGAGACAGCGCTCTATGGCTACACCTTC
TRBJ2-1 | TRBV5-6 | . | . | CASSNPGDLVQFF | TGTGCCAGCAGCAACCCGGGAGACCTAGTGCAGTTCTTC
TRBJ2-1 | TRBV18 | . | . | CASSPEAPNEQFF | TGTGCCAGCTCACCAGAGGCCCCCAATGAGCAGTTCTTC
TRBJ2-1 | TRBV11-2 | . | . | CASSLEQGAEQFF | TGTGCCAGCAGCTTAGAACAGGGAGCTGAGCAGTTCTTC
TRBJ1-5 | TRBV19 | once | TRBD1 | CASTVGQGARQPQHF | TGTGCCAGTACAGTCGGACAGGGGGCGCGACAGCCCCAGCATTTT
TRBJ2-7 | TRBV6-1 | . | TRBD1 | CASSRTGDYYEQYF | TGTGCCAGCAGCCGGACAGGGGACTACTACGAGCAGTACTTC
TRBJ1-5 | TRBV19 | . | . | CASSIAPQQPQHF | TGTGCCAGTAGTATAGCCCCACAGCAGCCCCAGCATTTT
TRBJ1-4 | TRBV2 | . | TRBD1 | CASSAPRQGRGQMFF | TGTGCCAGCAGTGCCCCGAGACAGGGCCGGGGTCAAATGTTTTTT
TRBJ1-2 | TRBV9 | . | . | CASSGPRGDYGYTF | TGTGCCAGCAGCGGACCCAGGGGCGACTATGGCTACACCTTC
TRBJ2-3 | TRBV5-8 | . | . | CASSLGQARDTQYF | TGTGCCAGCAGCTTGGGGCAGGCCCGAGATACGCAGTATTTT
TRBJ1-2 | TRBV6-5 | . | . | CASSYSIGGRGYTF | TGTGCCAGCAGTTACTCGATCGGAGGGCGCGGCTACACCTTC
TRBJ2-7 | TRBV5-1 | . | TRBD2 | CASSGYTGLAGERYEQYF | TGCGCCAGCAGCGGATACACGGGACTAGCGGGAGAAAGGTACGAGCAGTACTTC
TRBJ2-7 | TRBV2 | . | TRBD1 | CASSEPRDRGSYEQYF | TGTGCCAGCAGTGAACCCCGGGACAGGGGCTCCTACGAGCAGTACTTC
TRBJ2-3 | TRBV10-3 | . | TRBD2 | CAISESRLAGGPLGTDTQYF | TGTGCCATCAGTGAGTCCCGACTAGCGGGGGGGCCGTTGGGCACAGATACGCAGTATTTT
TRBJ2-3 | TRBV18 | . | TRBD1 | CASLGTGKQYF | TGTGCCAGCCTTGGGACAGGAAAACAGTATTTT
TRBJ2-1 | TRBV18 | . | TRBD1 | CASSPFRTGVYNEQFF | TGTGCCAGCTCACCGTTTAGGACAGGGGTCTACAATGAGCAGTTCTTC
TRBJ1-5 | TRBV6-1 | . | TRBD1 | CASSEGQGTRTQHF | TGTGCCAGCAGTGAAGGACAGGGGACCAGGACCCAGCATTTT
TRBJ2-2 | TRBV5-1 | . | . | CASSRDRNTGELFF | TGCGCCAGCAGCCGGGATCGGAACACCGGGGAGCTGTTTTTT
TRBJ2-1 | TRBV6-5 | . | . | CASSYIKVGVGNEQFF | TGTGCCAGCAGTTACATTAAAGTGGGAGTGGGTAATGAGCAGTTCTTC
TRBJ2-7 | TRBV28 | . | . | CASTGGAIYEQYF | TGTGCCAGCACGGGGGGCGCGATCTACGAGCAGTACTTC
TRBJ2-7 | TRBV28 | few | TRBD2 | CASSLARTSGRITSYEQYF | TGTGCCAGCAGTTTAGCCCGGACTAGCGGGAGGATAACGTCCTACGAGCAGTACTTC
TRBJ2-7 | TRBV19 | . | TRBD1 | CASRGPGQGSYEQYF | TGTGCCAGTAGGGGCCCGGGACAGGGCTCCTACGAGCAGTACTTC
TRBJ2-5 | TRBV7-6 | . | . | CASSQQGQTQYF | TGTGCCAGCAGCCAACAGGGTCAGACCCAGTACTTC
TRBJ1-1 | TRBV5-1 | . | . | CASSLVPEGTEAFF | TGCGCCAGCAGCTTGGTTCCAGAGGGAACTGAAGCTTTCTTT
TRBJ2-7 | TRBV7-9 | . | . | CASGAIYEQYF | TGTGCCAGCGGGGCAATTTACGAGCAGTACTTC
TRBJ2-7 | TRBV5-4 | . | . | CASSLDGAGGYEQYF | TGTGCCAGCAGCTTGGATGGGGCAGGGGGGTACGAGCAGTACTTC
TRBJ2-5 | TRBV5-6 | . | TRBD1 | CASSLGTGVGETQYF | TGTGCCAGCAGCCTCGGGACAGGGGTGGGAGAGACCCAGTACTTC
TRBJ2-5 | TRBV27 | . | TRBD2 | CASSLGLALTQYF | TGTGCCAGCAGTCTCGGACTAGCACTGACCCAGTACTTC
TRBJ2-2 | TRBV27 | once | TRBD2 | CASIVGGLAGGYTGELFF | TGTGCCAGCATCGTGGGCGGACTAGCGGGAGGATACACCGGGGAGCTGTTTTTT
TRBJ1-4 | TRBV28 | . | TRBD1 | CASSYWGGGTGGEKLFF | TGTGCCAGCAGTTATTGGGGAGGCGGGACAGGGGGCGAAAAACTGTTTTTT
TRBJ1-5 | TRBV6-6 | . | . | CASSYTGSNQPQHF | TGTGCCAGCAGCTATACAGGGAGCAATCAGCCCCAGCATTTT
TRBJ2-2 | TRBV18 | . | . | CASSPARGRNTGELFF | TGTGCCAGCTCACCAGCCAGGGGTCGGAACACCGGGGAGCTGTTTTTT
TRBJ1-5 | TRBV6-5 | once | . | CASSYSSANQPQHF | TGTGCCAGCAGTTACTCGTCAGCGAATCAGCCCCAGCATTTT
TRBJ2-6 | TRBV25-1 | . | . | CASSYSGANVLTF | TGTGCCAGCAGTTACTCTGGGGCCAACGTCCTGACTTTC
TRBJ1-1 | TRBV29-1 | . | . | CSVRRGNTEAFF | TGCAGCGTGAGAAGGGGGAACACTGAAGCTTTCTTT
TRBJ1-1 | TRBV9 | . | . | CASSVVAGLYAEAFF | TGTGCCAGCAGCGTAGTGGCGGGGTTATACGCTGAAGCTTTCTTT
TRBJ1-3 | TRBV15 | . | . | CATSGQGGRRNTIYF | TGTGCCACCAGCGGCCAAGGGGGACGGAGAAACACCATATATTTT
TRBJ2-5 | TRBV6-1 | once | TRBD1 | CASRDRVSETQYF | TGTGCCAGCAGGGACAGGGTTAGTGAGACCCAGTACTTC
TRBJ2-7 | TRBV11-2 | . | TRBD2 | CASSSIGGAEEQYF | TGTGCCAGCAGCTCCATCGGGGGGGCAGAAGAGCAGTACTTC
TRBJ2-1 | TRBV18 | . | TRBD1 | CASSPPPSGQGTRRPYNEQFF | TGTGCCAGCTCACCACCCCCTTCGGGACAGGGGACCCGCAGGCCTTACAATGAGCAGTTCTTC
TRBJ2-7 | TRBV9 | few | TRBD2 | CASSVGSSGRSYEQYF | TGTGCCAGCAGCGTAGGGTCTAGCGGGAGGTCCTACGAGCAGTACTTC
TRBJ1-2 | TRBV19 | once | . | CASSIPPDYGYTF | TGTGCCAGTAGTATTCCACCGGACTATGGCTACACCTTC
TRBJ2-2 | TRBV10-3 | . | TRBD2 | CAISEAGTSANTGELFF | TGTGCCATCAGTGAGGCCGGGACTAGCGCTAACACCGGGGAGCTGTTTTTT
TRBJ1-1 | TRBV5-1 | . | . | CASSFGQNTEAFF | TGCGCCAGCAGCTTCGGACAGAACACTGAAGCTTTCTTT